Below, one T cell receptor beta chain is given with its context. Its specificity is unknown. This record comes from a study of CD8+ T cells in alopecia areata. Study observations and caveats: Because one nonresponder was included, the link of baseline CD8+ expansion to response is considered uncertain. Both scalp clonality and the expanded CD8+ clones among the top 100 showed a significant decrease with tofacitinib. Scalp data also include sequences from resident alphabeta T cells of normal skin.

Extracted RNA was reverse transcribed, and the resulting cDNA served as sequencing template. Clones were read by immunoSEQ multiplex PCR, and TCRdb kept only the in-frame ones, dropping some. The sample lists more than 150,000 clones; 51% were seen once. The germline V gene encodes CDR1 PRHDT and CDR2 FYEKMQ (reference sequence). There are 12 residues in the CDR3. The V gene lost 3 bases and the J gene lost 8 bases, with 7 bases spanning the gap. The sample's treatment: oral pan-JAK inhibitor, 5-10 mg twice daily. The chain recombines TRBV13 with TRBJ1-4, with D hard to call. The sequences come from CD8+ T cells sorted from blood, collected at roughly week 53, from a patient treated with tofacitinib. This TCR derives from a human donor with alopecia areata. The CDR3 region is CASSLAEEKLFF. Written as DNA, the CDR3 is TGTGCCAGCAGCTTGGCGGAGGAAAAACTGTTTTTT.